These 24 T cell receptor beta chains were sequenced from one sample in a study of blood T cell repertoires in COVID-19. Profiling relied on immunoSEQ multiplex PCR, and the TCRdb table lists in-frame clones only, not all of them. The data show about 130,000 clones, roughly two thirds seen once. Sequenced sample: peripheral blood. Receptor source: a woman between 70 and 85 years old with acute or convalescent COVID-19.

V usage is TRBV25-1 and J usage is TRBJ2-3; TRBD2 matches 11 bases. The germline V gene encodes CDR1 MGHDK and CDR2 SYGVNS. The V gene end was trimmed by 4 bases and the J gene end by 6 bases; junction bases not matched to a gene: 12. The CDR3 is 17 amino acids. CDR3 DNA: TGTGCCAGCAGTGCCCAAACTAGCGGGGGAGGTTCGGATACGCAGTATTTT. Translating it yields CASSAQTSGGGSDTQYF.

This clone was observed once. This sequence joins TRBV4-1 and TRBJ1-2; possibly TRBD1 for D (5 bases). V was cut by 3 bases and J by 8 bases, with 22 bases left in between. CDR1 is MGHRA, CDR2 YSYEKL, per germline. The CDR3 runs 16 residues. Written as DNA, the CDR3 is TGCGCCAGCAGCCACAGCCTGCGGCCAGGGTCGAGGGGCTACACCTTC. It specifies CASSHSLRPGSRGYTF.

The chain employs TRBV28 and TRBJ2-2, with D tentatively TRBD1 (5 bases). CDR3 length: 15 amino acids. V lost 2 bases to trimming and J lost 6 bases, with 13 bases between them. From germline, CDR1 is MDHEN and CDR2 SYDVKM. The chain's CDR3 is CASSLPNRIPGELFF. CDR3 coding DNA: TGTGCCAGCAGTTTACCTAACAGGATCCCCGGGGAGCTGTTTTTT.

This chain links TRBV6-5 with TRBJ2-3; 8 nucleotides align to TRBD1. Per the germline V gene, CDR1 is MNHEY and CDR2 is SVGAGI. This CDR3 comprises 14 residues. Losses at the gene ends were 6 bases for V and 5 bases for J; bases not matched to a gene: 7. The CDR3 region is CASSPDRVEDTQYF. The CDR3 DNA follows: TGTGCCAGCAGCCCGGACAGGGTGGAAGATACGCAGTATTTT.

This chain links TRBV19 with TRBJ1-2; D not resolved. V was cut by 6 bases and J by 7 bases, with 12 bases left in between. Per germline, CDR1 LNHDA and CDR2 SQIVND (reference sequence). The CDR3 covers 12 residues. The CDR3 here is CASSHADGGYTF. Here the CDR3 DNA reads TGTGCCAGTAGCCACGCGGATGGTGGCTACACCTTC.

The CDR3 DNA follows: TGTGCCAGCCAACAGGGTGAAAAACTGTTTTTT. Translated, it gives CASQQGEKLFF. J is TRBJ1-4 and V is TRBV7-8; TRBD1 is a possible D gene (6 bases). The germline CDR1 and CDR2 sequences are SGHVS and FQNEAQ. The CDR3 has 11 amino acids. V was clipped by 8 bases and J by 7 bases, with 8 bases between them.

This sequence joins TRBV9 and TRBJ1-1, with TRBD1 matching over 7 bases. Per germline, CDR1 SGDLS and CDR2 YYNGEE. V shed 3 bases, J shed 4 bases, and the junction held 9 bases outside the gene matches. There are 15 residues in the CDR3. CDR3 sequence: CASSEGTVGGTEAFF. CDR3 bases: TGTGCCAGCAGCGAGGGGACAGTCGGCGGCACTGAAGCTTTCTTT.

The CDR3 loop is CASSSGINQPQHF. In DNA, the CDR3 is TGTGCCAGCAGCTCCGGGATCAATCAGCCCCAGCATTTT. The genes are TRBV7-2 and TRBJ1-5, with unresolved D. There are 13 residues in the CDR3. V dropped 4 bases and J dropped 3 bases, with 7 bases sitting between them. CDR1 is SGHTA and CDR2 is FQGNSA in the germline V gene. Full variable domain (rest looked up from reference TRBV7-2 and TRBJ1-5): GAGVSQSPSNKVTEKGKDVELRCDPISGHTALYWYRQSLGQGLEFLIYFQGNSAPDKSGLPSDRFSAERTGGSVSTLTIQRTQQEDSAVYLCASSSGINQPQHFGDGTRLSIL.

This clone was detected a few times. J is TRBJ2-7 and V is TRBV28; D is unresolved. The germline gives CDR1 MDHEN, CDR2 SYDVKM. This CDR3 is built from 13 residues. Trimming shortened V by 5 bases and J by 3 bases, and 11 bases separated the two germline ends. CDR3 region: CASSPGFNYEQYF. The CDR3 nucleotides read TGTGCCAGCAGTCCCGGGTTTAACTACGAGCAGTACTTC.

The chain recombines TRBV4-3 with TRBJ1-2, with TRBD1 matching 10 bases. The CDR3 spans 16 residues. Germline loops: CDR1 LGHNA, CDR2 YSLEER. The ends lost 4 bases at V and 4 bases at J; junction bases unmatched: 9. The CDR3 region has the DNA TGCGCCAGCAGCCCGGGACAGGGGAAACCTGGCTATGGCTACACCTTC. This gives the protein CASSPGQGKPGYGYTF.

The chain is built from TRBV2 and TRBJ1-2; D gene ambiguous. The CDR3 totals 12 residues. The germline V gene has CDR1 SNHLY and CDR2 FYNNEI. V gave up 2 bases and J gave up 6 bases, with 7 bases separating them. The CDR3 spells CASSESVDGYTF. CDR3 nucleotide sequence: TGTGCCAGCAGTGAATCGGTGGATGGCTACACCTTC.

The chain uses TRBV27 and TRBJ1-1; 10 bases are a match to TRBD1. Germline V lookup: CDR1 MNHEY, CDR2 SMNVEV (reference sequence). Trimming at V came to 5 bases and at J to 4 bases, leaving 13 bases not matched to a gene. The CDR3 loop spans 17 amino acids. CDR3 nucleotide sequence: TGTGCCAGCAGTAATTCCGGGACAGGGGCCATGATCACTGAAGCTTTCTTT. Translated, it gives CASSNSGTGAMITEAFF.

The chain uses TRBV19 and TRBJ1-2; maybe TRBD1 (5 bases). In germline, CDR1 is LNHDA, CDR2 SQIVND (reference sequence). V was pared by 6 bases and J by 7 bases, with 9 bases between. The CDR3 has 11 residues. The CDR3 is CASRTVAGYTF. For the CDR3, the DNA is TGTGCCAGTAGGACAGTGGCTGGCTACACCTTC.

The chain couples TRBV19 to TRBJ2-5; TRBD1 might be the D (7 bases). This CDR3 is 15 amino acids long. Germline V lookup: CDR1 LNHDA, CDR2 SQIVND (reference sequence). Trimming cost V 3 bases and J 5 bases, with 16 bases left between them. CDR3 amino acids: CASSIGGQPTETQYF. The CDR3 nucleotides read TGTGCCAGTAGTATCGGGGGACAGCCCACGGAGACCCAGTACTTC.

This clone was found many times. The chain links TRBV6-6 to TRBJ2-7, with TRBD2 matching 9 bases. The CDR3 spans 15 residues. Germline V CDR1 and CDR2: MNHNY, SVGAGI (reference sequence). Losses at the gene ends were 3 bases for V and 6 bases for J; bases not matched to a gene: 9. The CDR3 DNA sequence: TGTGCCAGCAGTTATTTTGCGGGAGGGTCGGGCGAGCAGTACTTC. Translation: CASSYFAGGSGEQYF.

The V call is TRBV6-5, the J call TRBJ1-6; no clear D gene. V was trimmed by 2 bases and J by 8 bases, leaving 7 bases between them. The CDR3 contains 13 residues. Germline lookup yields CDR1 MNHEY and CDR2 SVGAGI. The CDR3 coding sequence is TGTGCCAGCAGTTACACCCCGGATTCACCCCTCCACTTT. Translating it yields CASSYTPDSPLHF.

V gene TRBV7-8 combines with J gene TRBJ1-5, with a weak D call TRBD1 (6 bases). V was clipped by 1 base and J by 8 bases, with 12 bases between them. The CDR3 loop spans 14 amino acids. Germline lookup yields CDR1 SGHVS and CDR2 FQNEAQ. CDR3 protein: CASSLGFGDKPQHF. The DNA for the CDR3 is TGTGCCAGCAGCTTAGGGTTCGGGGACAAGCCCCAGCATTTT.

Only one count was recorded for this clone. The chain recombines TRBV6-6 with TRBJ2-7; perhaps TRBD1 as D (6 bases). The CDR3 contains 15 residues. V was pared by 6 bases and J by 0 bases, with 15 bases between. Germline CDR1 reads MNHNY; CDR2 reads SVGAGI (reference sequence). The CDR3 reads CASRDPGHLSYEQYF. CDR3 bases: TGTGCCAGCAGAGACCCGGGACACCTCTCCTACGAGCAGTACTTC.

CDR3 DNA: TGTGCCAGCAGCTTAACGACAGGGATGAGCTACAATGAGCAGTTCTTC. Protein product: CASSLTTGMSYNEQFF. V gene TRBV7-3 combines with J gene TRBJ2-1; 7 positions match TRBD1. Trimming removed 0 bases from V and 3 bases from J; junction bases left unmatched: 5. The germline V gene has CDR1 SGHTA and CDR2 FQGTGA. The CDR3 has 16 residues.

This clone was observed a few times. The chain couples TRBV7-8 to TRBJ2-1, with a possible D match to TRBD1 (5 bases). V was trimmed by 1 base and J by 6 bases, leaving 13 bases between them. Germline V CDR1 and CDR2: SGHVS, FQNEAQ. This CDR3 region has 15 residues. CDR3 DNA: TGTGCCAGCAGCTTAGAGCTAGGGGTAACCAATGAGCAGTTCTTC. It encodes CASSLELGVTNEQFF.

This clone was detected only once. This rearrangement joins TRBV5-1 to TRBJ2-2; maybe TRBD1 (5 bases). Germline loops: CDR1 SGHRS, CDR2 YFSETQ. Trimming shortened V by 0 bases and J by 4 bases, and 19 bases separated the two germline ends. The CDR3 sequence is 18 residues long. CDR3 sequence (DNA): TGCGCCAGCAGCTTGGAATCTGGCAGTCAGGGTGGCACCGGGGAGCTGTTTTTT. Encoded protein: CASSLESGSQGGTGELFF. Full variable domain (remainder filled in from reference TRBV5-1 and TRBJ2-2): KAGVTQTPRYLIKTRGQQVTLSCSPISGHRSVSWYQQTPGQGLQFLFEYFSETQRNKGNFPGRFSGRQFSNSRSEMNVSTLELGDSALYLCASSLESGSQGGTGELFFGEGSRLTVL.

This rearrangement joins TRBV6-5 to TRBJ2-7, with 9 positions matching TRBD2. CDR1 is MNHEY, CDR2 SVGAGI, per germline. V shed 7 bases, J shed 7 bases, and the junction held 11 bases outside the gene matches. The CDR3 runs 14 residues. In nucleotides, the CDR3 is TGTGCCAGCAAATTGGTAGCGGGGGCGGGGGAGCAGTACTTC. As protein: CASKLVAGAGEQYF.

In its sample, this clone was seen a few times. The rearrangement uses TRBV7-2 and TRBJ1-2, with D possibly matching TRBD1 (6 bases). The V gene's germline CDR1 is SGHTA and CDR2 FQGNSA. The CDR3 covers 15 residues. Trimming pared 5 bases from V and 5 bases from J, leaving 18 bases between. CDR3 in DNA: TGTGCCAGCAGCCTAGGCGGGGGCGGAAAGTATGGCTACACCTTC. Protein product: CASSLGGGGKYGYTF. The full variable domain, its missing parts supplied by reference TRBV7-2 and TRBJ1-2, is GAGVSQSPSNKVTEKGKDVELRCDPISGHTALYWYRQSLGQGLEFLIYFQGNSAPDKSGLPSDRFSAERTGGSVSTLTIQRTQQEDSAVYLCASSLGGGGKYGYTFGSGTRLTVV.

V is TRBV27 and J is TRBJ2-7; 9 bases are a match to TRBD2. The CDR3 runs 18 residues. Per germline, CDR1 MNHEY and CDR2 SMNVEV (reference sequence). Trimming removed 5 bases from V and 3 bases from J; junction bases left unmatched: 17. The CDR3 protein is CASSQLPLGVAGVYEQYF. CDR3 in DNA: TGTGCCAGCAGTCAGTTGCCCTTGGGGGTAGCGGGAGTCTACGAGCAGTACTTC.